This entry lists 32 T cell receptor beta chains sequenced from one sample in a study of blood T cell repertoires in COVID-19. Clones were read by immunoSEQ multiplex PCR, and TCRdb kept only the in-frame ones, dropping some. Here the sample spans 85,000 to 100,000 clones, about four fifths being singletons. Sequenced material: peripheral blood. The receptors come from a woman of 80 years or more with active or convalescent COVID-19.

This chain connects TRBV29-1 to TRBJ2-7; a possible D gene is TRBD2 (5 bases). Trimming shortened V by 2 bases and J by 0 bases, and 23 bases separated the two germline ends. CDR1 is SQVTM, CDR2 ANQGSEA, per germline. The CDR3 runs 18 residues. CDR3 loop: CSVELAAGRVFSSYEQYF. CDR3 nucleotides: TGCAGCGTTGAATTGGCTGCTGGGCGGGTTTTCAGCTCCTACGAGCAGTACTTC.

This clone was detected once. CDR3 bases: TGTGCCAGCAGTTACTTGAGGGGGAGGGGAAAACTGTTTTTT. Translated: CASSYLRGRGKLFF. This sequence joins TRBV6-5 and TRBJ1-4; tentatively, D is TRBD1 (6 bases). This CDR3 contains 14 residues. V gave up 1 base and J gave up 10 bases, with 13 bases separating them. The germline CDR1 and CDR2 sequences are MNHEY and SVGAGI.

This clone turned up a few times. The V call is TRBV6-1, the J call TRBJ2-3, with 10 bases matching TRBD1. V was pared by 2 bases and J by 1 base, with 3 bases of the junction left unmatched. Germline loops: CDR1 MNHNS, CDR2 SASEGT. The CDR3 spans 16 residues. The chain's CDR3 is CASSEFGTGGTDTQYF. Written as DNA, the CDR3 is TGTGCCAGCAGTGAATTCGGGACAGGGGGCACAGATACGCAGTATTTT.

The chain recombines TRBV20-1 with TRBJ1-2; 7 positions agree with TRBD1. V shed 5 bases and J 10 bases; nucleotides not matched to a gene: 13. Germline loops: CDR1 DFQATT, CDR2 SNEGSKA (reference sequence). This CDR3 has 13 amino acids. The CDR3 is CSARDRVIFDYTF. The DNA for the CDR3 is TGCAGTGCTCGTGACAGGGTGATATTTGACTACACCTTC.

This chain connects TRBV5-5 to TRBJ2-1, with a tentative D call TRBD2 (6 bases). The V gene lost 1 base and the J gene lost 12 bases, with 14 bases spanning the gap. From germline, CDR1 is SGHKS and CDR2 YYEKEE (reference sequence). This CDR3 spans 13 amino acids. The CDR3 sequence is CASSLSRGIGQFF. CDR3 bases: TGTGCCAGCAGCTTGAGTCGGGGGATAGGGCAGTTCTTC.

The V gene is TRBV7-9, the J gene TRBJ2-3; 9 bases align to TRBD2. The J segment lost 3 bases and the V segment lost 4 bases, leaving 5 bases of the junction unmatched. The CDR3 covers 15 residues. Germline values: CDR1 SEHNR, CDR2 FQNEAQ (reference sequence). CDR3 region: CASSWTSAETDTQYF. CDR3 bases: TGTGCCAGCAGCTGGACTAGCGCGGAAACAGATACGCAGTATTTT.

The chain has TRBV27 and TRBJ2-5, with D possibly being TRBD1 (6 bases). The CDR3 runs to 14 residues. Germline CDR1 and CDR2: MNHEY and SMNVEV (reference sequence). The V end lost 3 bases, the J end lost 5 bases, and 13 bases lay between the germline ends. The CDR3 loop reads CASSLRYREETQYF. Written as DNA, the CDR3 is TGTGCCAGCAGTTTGCGTTACAGGGAGGAGACCCAGTACTTC.

J is TRBJ2-7 and V is TRBV7-2; D is possibly TRBD1 (5 bases). Trimming removed 3 bases from V and 3 bases from J, with 15 bases in between. The CDR3 runs to 15 residues. Germline assignment: CDR1 SGHTA and CDR2 FQGNSA. Here the CDR3 reads CASSFTPGWVYEQYF. The CDR3 nucleotides read TGTGCCAGCAGCTTTACCCCAGGGTGGGTCTACGAGCAGTACTTC.

About this clone itself: Relative to the germline gene, one junction end is altered; a read error may explain this. The chain joins TRBV5-1 to TRBJ1-2, with TRBD1 identical over 7 bases. This CDR3 is 17 amino acids long. The germline V gene encodes CDR1 SGHRS and CDR2 YFSETQ. The CDR3 sequence: CASSPRYQGEPNYGYTF. For the CDR3, the DNA is TGTGCCAGCAGCCCTCGGTACCAGGGGGAGCCAAACTATGGCTACACCTTC.

The chain employs TRBV27 and TRBJ2-1; 8 positions match TRBD1. CDR1 and CDR2 from the germline V gene are MNHEY and SMNVEV (reference sequence). V was clipped by 3 bases and J by 2 bases; unmatched bases: 6. This CDR3 is 16 amino acids long. The CDR3 sequence: CASSLIGTGAYNEQFF. The CDR3 bases are TGTGCCAGCAGTTTGATCGGGACAGGAGCCTACAATGAGCAGTTCTTC.

This clone appeared once. The rearrangement joins TRBV7-3 to TRBJ2-3; 10 bases match TRBD2. Germline trimming cut 2 bases from V and 2 bases from J; bases unmatched to any gene: 1. The germline V gene encodes CDR1 SGHTA and CDR2 FQGTGA. The CDR3 runs to 15 residues. CDR3 region: CASSLGLADTDTQYF. CDR3 DNA: TGTGCCAGCAGCTTAGGACTAGCGGACACAGATACGCAGTATTTT.

The chain has TRBV12-3 or TRBV12-4 and TRBJ2-7, with D possibly matching TRBD2 (7 bases). The CDR3 has 13 amino acids. The ends were cut back, 3 bases at V and 12 bases at J, with 18 bases in the middle. The CDR3 DNA follows: TGTGCCAGCAGTTTTGGTAGGGGGGGGATCGGGTACTTC. Amino acid sequence: CASSFGRGGIGYF.

This clone has more than one count but fewer than ten. The CDR3 spells CASAQWGGNQPQHF. The CDR3 bases are TGTGCCAGCGCCCAGTGGGGGGGAAATCAGCCCCAGCATTTT. The V gene is TRBV6-5, the J gene TRBJ1-5, with a possible D match to TRBD1 (5 bases). Germline V gene sequence: CDR1 MNHEY, CDR2 SVGAGI. V was shortened by 8 bases and J by 4 bases, with 15 bases between the two germline ends. This CDR3 has 14 residues.

In nucleotides, the CDR3 is TGTGCCAGCAGCTTAAACCCGGGACAGGCCTACAATGAGCAGTTCTTC. Residues: CASSLNPGQAYNEQFF. The V and J genes are TRBV13 and TRBJ2-1; 8 bases line up with TRBD1. Trimming removed 2 bases from V and 2 bases from J; junction bases left unmatched: 5. The CDR3 is 16 amino acids. Germline CDR1 and CDR2: PRHDT and FYEKMQ (reference sequence). The whole variable domain, filled in from reference TRBV13 and TRBJ2-1, reads AAGVIQSPRHLIKEKRETATLKCYPIPRHDTVYWYQQGPGQDPQFLISFYEKMQSDKGSIPDRFSAQQFSDYHSELNMSSLELGDSALYFCASSLNPGQAYNEQFFGPGTRLTVL.

The V and J genes are TRBV27 and TRBJ1-2; 7 positions agree with TRBD1. After removal of 3 bases from V and 1 base from J, the junction contained 20 bases not matched to a gene. The CDR3 contains 20 residues. The germline V gene has CDR1 MNHEY and CDR2 SMNVEV (reference sequence). The CDR3 region is CASSFRSTGQTSVFNYGYTF. CDR3 DNA: TGTGCCAGCAGTTTCCGTTCGACAGGGCAAACATCCGTCTTTAACTATGGCTACACCTTC.

This clone was counted a single time. J is TRBJ2-1 and V is TRBV7-3; D ambiguous. V lost 2 bases to trimming and J lost 7 bases, with 9 bases between them. This CDR3 is built from 13 residues. Per the germline V gene, CDR1 is SGHTA and CDR2 is FQGTGA. CDR3 in amino acids: CASSLGLHNEQFF. In DNA, the CDR3 is TGTGCCAGCAGCTTAGGGCTTCATAATGAGCAGTTCTTC.

The chain joins TRBV6-5 to TRBJ2-7, with 7 bases that match TRBD2. Trimming cost V 6 bases and J 6 bases; bases outside gene matches: 5. Germline V gene sequence: CDR1 MNHEY, CDR2 SVGAGI. The CDR3 is 12 amino acids. The CDR3 nucleotides read TGTGCCAGCAGAATCAGGGAGGGCGAGCAGTACTTC. Residues: CASRIREGEQYF.

The chain joins TRBV5-6 to TRBJ1-4, with 7 bases lining up with TRBD1. Germline V gene data show CDR1 as SGHDT and CDR2 as YYEEEE. V dropped 3 bases and J dropped 7; count of bases not matched to a gene: 9. The CDR3 runs to 15 residues. CDR3 bases: TGTGCCAGCAGCTGGGGTGCAGGGGGAAGTGAAAAACTGTTTTTT. Translating gives CASSWGAGGSEKLFF.

V usage is TRBV19 and J usage is TRBJ1-2, with D unclear. V lost 3 bases, J lost 4 bases, and 15 bases lay in between. The CDR3 has 15 amino acids. The V gene's germline CDR1 is LNHDA and CDR2 SQIVND (reference sequence). CDR3 coding DNA: TGTGCCAGTAGTATGGAACGCCAAGAGGGCTATGGCTACACCTTC. This translates into CASSMERQEGYGYTF.

The chain uses TRBV11-2 and TRBJ2-1; TRBD2 aligns across 9 bases. Germline V gives CDR1 SGHAT, CDR2 FQNNGV. The CDR3 runs 15 residues. V was clipped by 6 bases and J by 6 bases; unmatched bases: 9. The CDR3, as DNA: TGTGCCAGCAGAGCAGCCGGGACTAGCACCAATGAGCAGTTCTTC. Encoded protein: CASRAAGTSTNEQFF.

In nucleotides, the CDR3 is TGTGCCAGCAGCTGGCGGACAGGGTCATTCTCCTACGAGCAGTACTTC. Its translation is CASSWRTGSFSYEQYF. This rearrangement joins TRBV11-2 to TRBJ2-7; 8 bases map to TRBD1. After removal of 4 bases from V and 0 bases from J, the junction contained 8 bases not matched to a gene. The CDR3 totals 16 residues. Per the germline V gene, CDR1 is SGHAT and CDR2 is FQNNGV.

The chain employs TRBV6-1 and TRBJ2-7; D is possibly TRBD1 (6 bases). This CDR3 is built from 14 residues. Germline V gene lookup returns CDR1 MNHNS and CDR2 SASEGT. V shed 1 base and J shed 3 bases, with 10 bases lying between them. DNA for the CDR3: TGTGCCAGCAGTGAAGGGACAGATCTCTACGAGCAGTACTTC. Its translation: CASSEGTDLYEQYF.

This chain joins TRBV19 and TRBJ2-3, with 8 bases matching TRBD2. Per the germline V gene, CDR1 is LNHDA and CDR2 is SQIVND (reference sequence). With V trimmed by 6 bases and J by 4 bases, 6 bases remained unmatched. The CDR3 contains 14 residues. In DNA form, the CDR3 reads TGTGCCAGTAGGCGGGGCGGGGGGCCAGATACGCAGTATTTT. It codes for CASRRGGGPDTQYF.

The CDR3, as DNA: TGTGCCAGTAGTGTGACAGGGGGGAACACTGAAGCTTTCTTT. The encoded protein is CASSVTGGNTEAFF. The V call is TRBV19, the J call TRBJ1-1; 9 bases are shared with TRBD1. The V and J ends lost 5 bases and 1 base, in that order; junction bases with no gene match: 2. CDR3 length equals 14 residues. The germline CDR1 and CDR2 sequences are LNHDA and SQIVND (reference sequence).

This clone occurred once. The V and J genes are TRBV7-8 and TRBJ2-1; 12 nucleotides agree with TRBD2. The CDR3 loop spans 19 amino acids. After removal of 2 bases from V and 0 bases from J, the junction contained 8 bases not matched to a gene. Germline CDR1 reads SGHVS; CDR2 reads FQNEAQ. The CDR3 loop is CASSLYGLAGTSSYNEQFF. CDR3 DNA sequence: TGTGCCAGCAGCTTATATGGACTAGCGGGGACGAGCTCCTACAATGAGCAGTTCTTC.

This clone appeared once. The chain is built from TRBV4-3 and TRBJ2-3; 9 bases fit TRBD2. Germline CDR1 LGHNA, CDR2 YSLEER. This CDR3 region has 19 residues. The V gene end was trimmed by 0 bases and the J gene end by 4 bases; junction bases not matched to a gene: 14. DNA for the CDR3: TGCGCCAGCAGCCAAGAGGCCGGCGGGAGGGCCAGAGTCGCAGATACGCAGTATTTT. Protein: CASSQEAGGRARVADTQYF.

This clone has more than one count but fewer than ten. This chain uses TRBV7-9 with TRBJ2-7, with no clear D. The CDR3 covers 14 residues. Looked up from germline, CDR1 is SEHNR and CDR2 is FQNEAQ (reference sequence). V was pared by 1 base and J by 3 bases, with 10 bases between. The CDR3 is CASSLGSINYEQYF. CDR3 nucleotide sequence: TGTGCCAGCAGCTTAGGTTCTATTAACTACGAGCAGTACTTC.

This clone showed up just once. The V and J genes are TRBV29-1 and TRBJ1-2; a weak D match, TRBD1 (6 bases). The germline V gene has CDR1 SQVTM and CDR2 ANQGSEA. CDR3 length: 13 residues. Between the trimmed V and J ends, which lost 4 bases and 3 bases, there was a span of 12 bases. Written as DNA, the CDR3 is TGCAGCGTTGGGACAGCCATAGACTATGGCTACACCTTC. Its protein is CSVGTAIDYGYTF.

The V call is TRBV24-1, the J call TRBJ2-7; possibly TRBD2 for D (7 bases). Germline lookup yields CDR1 KGHDR and CDR2 SFDVKD. This CDR3 contains 16 residues. V was trimmed by 6 bases and J by 0 bases, leaving 17 bases between them. The DNA for the CDR3 is TGTGCCACCAGTAGGTTCCGGGGGGCACCCTCCTACGAGCAGTACTTC. Its translation: CATSRFRGAPSYEQYF.

The genes are TRBV24-1 and TRBJ1-2; 7 bases are shared with TRBD1. V lost 4 bases to trimming and J lost 4 bases; unmatched junction nucleotides: 5. CDR3 length: 14 residues. Germline CDR1 is KGHDR and CDR2 is SFDVKD. CDR3 region: CATSEPDRPYGYTF. In nucleotides, the CDR3 is TGTGCCACCAGTGAGCCGGACAGGCCCTATGGCTACACCTTC.

Concerning this clone: Its ends do not fully match the called genes, so a read error is possible. The chain recombines TRBV10-3 with TRBJ2-3; TRBD2 might be the D (6 bases). The CDR3 runs 14 residues. Germline values: CDR1 ENHRY, CDR2 SYGVKD. This CDR3 is CALSGLGDPDTQYF. The CDR3 DNA reads as TGCGCGCTGAGCGGGCTAGGGGACCCGGATACGCAGTATTTT.

The genes are TRBV27 and TRBJ2-3; no definite D call. CDR3 length: 13 amino acids. CDR1 MNHEY and CDR2 SMNVEV come from the germline V gene (reference sequence). V dropped 0 bases and J dropped 5 bases, with 6 bases sitting between them. The CDR3 sequence: CASSLSFGDTQYF. DNA for the CDR3: TGTGCCAGCAGTTTATCGTTCGGAGATACGCAGTATTTT.